The rows below give T cell receptor beta chains drawn from one sample of a study of T-cell memory formation after mild COVID-19. TCRdb called the 5' RACE reads again in MiXCR, with one record for every CDR3 protein. This sample has about 470,000 distinct CDR3 sequences, with over 15% found just once. Sequencing was done on a sample of PBMCs or a T cell subset sorted from them (not recorded which). The receptors here all came from an adult woman who had mild COVID-19 (a few samples of this study predate the infection). Cell type and time point are not known. CDR3s include the opening cysteine and the closing phenylalanine or tryptophan. Fields, in order: D gene, V gene, J gene, clone size, CDR3 length, CDR3 DNA, CDR3 protein. D genes are given only for firm matches. The size entry is marked missing in some rows and otherwise reads once, few, many or a size class.

TRBD2	TRBV7-6	TRBJ2-5	-	17	TGTGCCAGCAGCCCAAGAGTAGCGGGGGTCCTAGGGGAGACCCAGTACTTC	CASSPRVAGVLGETQYF
TRBD2	TRBV12-3/TRBV12-4	TRBJ2-7	-	13	TGTGCCAGCAGTGTCGGGAGGTGGTACGAGCAGTACTTC	CASSVGRWYEQYF
TRBD1	TRBV12-3/TRBV12-4	TRBJ2-5	-	15	TGTGCCAGCAGTCCTGGACAGGGGTACCAAGAGACCCAGTACTTC	CASSPGQGYQETQYF
-	TRBV6-2/TRBV6-3	TRBJ1-5	-	15	TGTGCCAGCAGAGCTGGGACGAGAGGCAATCAGCCCCAGCATTTT	CASRAGTRGNQPQHF
-	TRBV27	TRBJ2-7	-	14	TGTGCCAGCAGTTACGCGGGGCCCTCCTACGAGCAGTACTTC	CASSYAGPSYEQYF
-	TRBV3-1	TRBJ2-2	few	13	TGTGCCAGCAACCGGGCGGGCACCGGGGAGCTGTTTTTT	CASNRAGTGELFF
-	TRBV5-1	TRBJ2-7	few	14	TGCGCCAGCAGCTTGGCCGCGGGCCCCTACGAGCAGTACTTC	CASSLAAGPYEQYF
TRBD2	TRBV6-2/TRBV6-3	TRBJ2-1	few	14	TGTGCCAGCAATCCGGGACTAGCGGGCCATGAGCAGTTCTTC	CASNPGLAGHEQFF
TRBD1	TRBV5-1	TRBJ1-1	few	14	TGCGCCAGCAGCTTGGTTGGGACAGACACTGAAGCTTTCTTT	CASSLVGTDTEAFF
TRBD1	TRBV5-1	TRBJ1-1	many	14	TGTGCCAGCAGCTCGGGACAGGGGTTGACTGAAGCTTTCTTT	CASSSGQGLTEAFF
TRBD1	TRBV10-2	TRBJ1-6	-	15	TGCGCCAGCACAGGGGGTAGCTCCTATAATTCACCCCTCCACTTT	CASTGGSSYNSPLHF
-	TRBV30	TRBJ2-3	few	13	TGTGCCTGGAGTGTGAGGGTCACAGATACGCAGTATTTT	CAWSVRVTDTQYF
TRBD2	TRBV11-2	TRBJ2-7	many	14	TGTGCCAGCAGCTTAGGTAGCGGGAGGTACGAGCAGTACTTC	CASSLGSGRYEQYF
-	TRBV4-1	TRBJ2-3	few	15	TGCGCCAGCAGCCAAGTTCAGCTGAGCACAGATACGCAGTATTTT	CASSQVQLSTDTQYF
TRBD1	TRBV7-9	TRBJ2-2	few	16	TGTGCCAGCATCTTGAGACGGGACAGGGGTCCCGGGGAGCTGTTTTTT	CASILRRDRGPGELFF
TRBD2	TRBV11-2	TRBJ2-1	-	18	TGTGCCAGCAGCTTAGACCCACCGGGAGGGGCCATCTACAATGAGCAGTTCTTC	CASSLDPPGGAIYNEQFF
-	TRBV24-1	TRBJ2-1	few	17	TGTGCCACCAGTGATTTGGCTAGCATGAGCTCCTACAATGAGCAGTTCTTC	CATSDLASMSSYNEQFF
-	TRBV20-1	TRBJ1-2	few	11	TGCAGTGCTGGACCCAGTTTAGGGTACACCTTC	CSAGPSLGYTF
TRBD2	TRBV3-1	TRBJ2-1	-	16	TGTGCCAGCAGCCCCACTAGCGGGGAATTTGGAGGTGAGCAGTTCTTC	CASSPTSGEFGGEQFF
-	TRBV7-6	TRBJ2-7	few	13	TGTGCCAGCAGCTTAGGGGCTATATACGAGCAGTACTTC	CASSLGAIYEQYF
TRBD1	TRBV2	TRBJ1-1	few	12	TGTGCCAGCAAGCAGGGGGTCACTGAAGCTTTCTTT	CASKQGVTEAFF
-	TRBV4-1	TRBJ1-5	-	15	TGCGCCAGCAGCCCTACCGGGGTAAGCAATCAGCCCCAGCATTTT	CASSPTGVSNQPQHF
TRBD1	TRBV5-1	TRBJ1-5	many	15	TGCGCCAGCAGCTTGGATGGGACAGGGAATCAGCCCCAGCATTTT	CASSLDGTGNQPQHF
TRBD2	TRBV3-1	TRBJ2-1	-	19	TGTGCCAGCAGCCAATCAAGGGGACTAGCGGGATCCTCCTACAATGAGCAGTTCTTC	CASSQSRGLAGSSYNEQFF
-	TRBV3-1	TRBJ2-5	many	15	TGTGCCAGCAGCCAACAGCGGAAGCCTCAAGAGACCCAGTACTTC	CASSQQRKPQETQYF
TRBD2	TRBV6-2/TRBV6-3	TRBJ2-1	few	15	TGTGCCAGCAGGCTAACTAGCGGGGAAAACAATGAGCAGTTCTTC	CASRLTSGENNEQFF
-	TRBV7-2	TRBJ2-1	-	15	TGTGCCAGCAGCTTTCGGACTTCAGAGGGCAATGAGCAGTTCTTC	CASSFRTSEGNEQFF
-	TRBV23-1	TRBJ1-2	-	14	TGCGCCAGCAGTCAAATCGCCCCCCGCTATGGCTACACCTTC	CASSQIAPRYGYTF
-	TRBV15	TRBJ1-1	-	16	TGTGCCACCAGCAGAGAGGGGTTTAGCCGCGCCACTGAAGCTTTCTTT	CATSREGFSRATEAFF